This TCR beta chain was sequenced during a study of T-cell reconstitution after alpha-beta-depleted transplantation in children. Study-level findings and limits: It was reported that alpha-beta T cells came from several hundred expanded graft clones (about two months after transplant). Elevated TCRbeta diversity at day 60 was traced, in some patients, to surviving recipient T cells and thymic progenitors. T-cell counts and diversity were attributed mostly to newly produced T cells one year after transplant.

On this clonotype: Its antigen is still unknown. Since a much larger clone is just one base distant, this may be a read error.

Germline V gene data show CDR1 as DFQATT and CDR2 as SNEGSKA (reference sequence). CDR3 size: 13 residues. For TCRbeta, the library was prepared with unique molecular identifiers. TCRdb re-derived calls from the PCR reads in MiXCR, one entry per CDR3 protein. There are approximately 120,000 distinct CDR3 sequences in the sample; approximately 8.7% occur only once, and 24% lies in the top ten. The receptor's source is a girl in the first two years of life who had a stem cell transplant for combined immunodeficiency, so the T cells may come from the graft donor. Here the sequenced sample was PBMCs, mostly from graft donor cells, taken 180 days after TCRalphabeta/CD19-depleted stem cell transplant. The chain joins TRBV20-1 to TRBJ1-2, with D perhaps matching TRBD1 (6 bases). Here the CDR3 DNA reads TGCAGTGCCCTTACGGGGGGCGGCTATCGCTACACCTTC. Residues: CSALTGGGYRYTF.